This T cell receptor (beta chain) was sequenced for a study of T cell repertoires in cytomegalovirus infection (dated by TCRdb to between 2019 and 2020). Describing the broader study: Because public TCR beta signatures pointed to carriage of CMV infection together with the matching HLA type, the HLA type of each donor mattered for the analysis.

The CDR3 measures 18 amino acids from cysteine to phenylalanine. Of the read, only the CDR3 DNA is kept; its 54 bases are in frame from base 1. According to the germline V gene, CDR1 reads MDHEN and CDR2 reads SYDVKM. V and J are trimmed by 3 bases and 4 bases, and the gene matches miss 14 bases of the junction. What the study reported, not specific to this receptor: Cumulative frequency of public TCR beta family members discriminated carriers of CMV infection plus the relevant HLA type in this cohort and an independent roughly 340-donor cohort. The ex vivo response was dominated by HLA-C-restricted CMV-specific TCR beta clonotypes, which also provided the single most frequent clonotype in two of eight donors.

Many counts were recorded for this clonotype. The antigen it recognizes is unknown. No base quality information exists; no much larger clone differs at one position. Sequencing was performed on an Illumina HiSeq 1500. TCRdb trimmed the raw reads at Q25, called clones with MiXCR and kept productive beta chains. Rows are combined by CDR3 protein, so each entry shows the most common genes and DNA. The table for this sample lists more than 140,000 distinct CDR3 sequences; 6.5% of them were counted only once. Roughly 18% of the sample rests with the top ten. This TCR was recovered from a human donor in good health (CMV status not recorded). Some clones in this sample may be carry-over from other donors' samples. Sequences were obtained from PBMCs. The rearrangement joined TRBV28 to TRBJ1-3; 8 middle bases align to TRBD1. The nucleotide sequence reads as follows: TGTGCCAGCAGTTTCAGACTGACAGGGGCTCTATACGGAAACACCATATATTTT. This encodes CASSFRLTGALYGNTIYF.